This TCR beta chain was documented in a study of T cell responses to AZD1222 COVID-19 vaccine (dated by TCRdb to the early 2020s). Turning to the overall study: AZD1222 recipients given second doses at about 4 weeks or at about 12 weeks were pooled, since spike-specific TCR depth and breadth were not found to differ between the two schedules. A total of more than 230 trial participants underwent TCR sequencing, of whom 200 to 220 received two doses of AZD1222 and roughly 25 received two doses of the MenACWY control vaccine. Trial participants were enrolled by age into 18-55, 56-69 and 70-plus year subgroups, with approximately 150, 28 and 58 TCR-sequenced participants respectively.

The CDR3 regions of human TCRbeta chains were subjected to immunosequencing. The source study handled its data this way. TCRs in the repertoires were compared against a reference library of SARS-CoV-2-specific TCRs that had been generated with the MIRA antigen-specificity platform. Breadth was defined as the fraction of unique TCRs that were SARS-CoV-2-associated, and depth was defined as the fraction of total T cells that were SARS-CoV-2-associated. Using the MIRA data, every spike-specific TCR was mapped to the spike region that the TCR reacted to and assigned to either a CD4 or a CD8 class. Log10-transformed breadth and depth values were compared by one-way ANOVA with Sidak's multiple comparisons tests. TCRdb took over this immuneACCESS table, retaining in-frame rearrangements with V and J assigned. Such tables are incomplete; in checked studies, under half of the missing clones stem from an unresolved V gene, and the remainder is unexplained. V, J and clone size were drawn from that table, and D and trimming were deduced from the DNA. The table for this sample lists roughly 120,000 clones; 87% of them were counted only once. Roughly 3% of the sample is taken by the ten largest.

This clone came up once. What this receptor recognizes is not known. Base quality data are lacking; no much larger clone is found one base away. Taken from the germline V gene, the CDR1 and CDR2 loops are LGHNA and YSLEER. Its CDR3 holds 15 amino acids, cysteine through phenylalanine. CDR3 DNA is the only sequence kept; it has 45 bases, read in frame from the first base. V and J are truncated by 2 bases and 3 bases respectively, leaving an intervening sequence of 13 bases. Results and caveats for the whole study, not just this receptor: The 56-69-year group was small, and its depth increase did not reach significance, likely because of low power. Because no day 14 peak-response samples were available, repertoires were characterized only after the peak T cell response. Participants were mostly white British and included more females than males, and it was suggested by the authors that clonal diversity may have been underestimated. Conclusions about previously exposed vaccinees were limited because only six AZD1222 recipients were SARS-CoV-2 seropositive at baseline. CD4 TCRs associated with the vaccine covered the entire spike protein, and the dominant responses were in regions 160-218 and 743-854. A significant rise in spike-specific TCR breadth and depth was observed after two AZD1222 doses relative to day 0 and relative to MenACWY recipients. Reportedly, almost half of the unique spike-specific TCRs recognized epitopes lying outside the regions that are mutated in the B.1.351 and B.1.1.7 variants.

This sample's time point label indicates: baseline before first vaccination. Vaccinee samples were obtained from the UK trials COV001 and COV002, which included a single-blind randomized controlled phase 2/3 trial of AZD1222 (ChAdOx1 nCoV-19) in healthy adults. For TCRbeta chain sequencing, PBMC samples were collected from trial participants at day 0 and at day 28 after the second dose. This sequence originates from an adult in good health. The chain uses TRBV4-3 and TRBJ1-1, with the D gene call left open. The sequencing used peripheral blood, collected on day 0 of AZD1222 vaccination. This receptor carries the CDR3 CASSQMAGRDTEAFF. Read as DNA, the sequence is TGCGCCAGCAGCCAAATGGCGGGAAGAGACACTGAAGCTTTCTTT.